This T cell receptor beta chain originates from a study of T cells in Graves' hyperthyroidism and ophthalmopathy. This clonotype was recorded many times. Trimming removed 5 bases from V and 5 bases from J, with 16 bases in between. The CDR3 is made up of 15 amino acids. Germline V CDR1 and CDR2: MNHNS, SASEGT. RNA transcripts provided the source from which TCR beta CDR3 regions were amplified. The TCR CDR3 first-round RT-PCR relied on the HTBI primer set. TCRdb independently ran MiXCR on the multiplex PCR reads; one entry per CDR3 protein. The data show about 600,000 distinct CDR3 sequences, around 16% seen once.

The sequencing sample was made of blood. This TCR derives from a woman aged 40 to 50 with Graves' ophthalmopathy. The chain combines TRBV6-1 with TRBJ1-5; perhaps TRBD1 as D (5 bases). The CDR3 nucleotides are TGTGCCAGCAGTCACTTTCCAGGGACGGATCAGCCCCAGCATTTT. It encodes CASSHFPGTDQPQHF.